Shown below are 26 T cell receptor beta chains from a single sample sequenced in a study of blood T cell repertoires in COVID-19. Assay used: immunoSEQ multiplex PCR; TCRdb lists only in-frame clones, some missing. The table lists roughly 350,000 clones, more than 70% of them singletons. The sequenced sample consisted of peripheral blood. Source of these receptors: a woman aged 70-85 years with COVID-19, enrolled during active disease.

The V call is TRBV19, the J call TRBJ2-7; D gene ambiguous. V lost 3 bases, J lost 3 bases, and 30 bases lay in between. The CDR3 runs to 20 residues. From germline, CDR1 is LNHDA and CDR2 SQIVND (reference sequence). The CDR3: CASSIRFTTAAPPSIYEQYF. CDR3 nucleotide sequence: TGTGCCAGTAGTATTAGGTTCACCACCGCGGCTCCTCCTTCCATCTACGAGCAGTACTTC.

The chain recombines TRBV11-2 with TRBJ2-7; tentatively, D is TRBD2 (6 bases). V was shortened by 1 base and J by 2 bases, with 15 bases between the two germline ends. The CDR3 contains 16 residues. Germline assignment: CDR1 SGHAT and CDR2 FQNNGV. The CDR3: CASSLVGGEVPYEQYF. The CDR3 DNA reads TGTGCCAGCAGCTTAGTTGGCGGGGAGGTTCCCTACGAGCAGTACTTC.

J is TRBJ1-2 and V is TRBV5-4; 7 nucleotides line up with TRBD1. The J segment lost 6 bases and the V segment lost 0 bases, leaving 2 bases of the junction unmatched. This CDR3 is 13 amino acids long. CDR1 and CDR2 from the germline V gene are SGHNT and YYREEE (reference sequence). In DNA, the CDR3 is TGTGCCAGCAGCTTGGCCGGGACAGATGGCTACACCTTC. Residues: CASSLAGTDGYTF.

This clone was seen a single time. The chain links TRBV27 to TRBJ2-1; 11 bases line up with TRBD1. J was trimmed by 8 bases and V by 5 bases; bases with no gene match: 8. The CDR3 contains 15 residues. CDR1 is MNHEY, CDR2 SMNVEV, per germline (reference sequence). CDR3 amino acids: CASSPVRDRGDEQFF. The CDR3 bases are TGTGCCAGCAGTCCGGTTCGGGACAGGGGGGATGAGCAGTTCTTC.

The rearrangement uses TRBV28 and TRBJ2-3; D not certain. The CDR3 length is 14 residues. Germline CDR1 reads MDHEN; CDR2 reads SYDVKM. The V gene lost 5 bases and the J gene lost 6 bases, with 15 bases spanning the gap. The CDR3 nucleotides read TGTGCCAGCAGTCACGCTCTCACGAGGGATACGCAGTATTTT. It specifies CASSHALTRDTQYF.

The V and J genes are TRBV5-4 and TRBJ1-2; D not resolved. The V gene's germline CDR1 is SGHNT and CDR2 YYREEE (reference sequence). This CDR3 spans 13 amino acids. Trimming stripped 1 base from V and 1 base from J, with 5 bases between. CDR3 in amino acids: CASSLHSNYGYTF. The CDR3 DNA sequence: TGTGCCAGCAGCTTGCACAGTAACTATGGCTACACCTTC.

This sequence joins TRBV7-2 and TRBJ2-5, with 8 bases aligning to TRBD1. CDR3 length: 15 amino acids. Germline V gene lookup returns CDR1 SGHTA and CDR2 FQGNSA. J gave up 7 bases and V 7 bases, and 14 bases lay outside the gene matches. Here the CDR3 DNA reads TGTGCCAGCACCCTTCAGGGGGCTGGGGCTGGGACCCAGTACTTC. Translated: CASTLQGAGAGTQYF.

The CDR3 sequence: CASSQEGRLNSPLHF. In DNA form, the CDR3 reads TGCGCCAGCAGCCAAGAAGGCAGGCTGAATTCACCCCTCCACTTT. The gene calls are TRBV4-3 and TRBJ1-6, with D uncertain. CDR1 is LGHNA, CDR2 YSLEER, per germline. The CDR3 totals 15 residues. V lost 0 bases and J 7 bases, leaving 10 bases between the germline ends.

This rearrangement joins TRBV6-1 to TRBJ1-1; D remains unclear. The CDR3 is 13 amino acids. Germline V gene sequence: CDR1 MNHNS, CDR2 SASEGT. Trimming removed 3 bases from V and 4 bases from J, with 9 bases in between. The CDR3 spells CASSEKRGTEAFF. CDR3 nucleotide sequence: TGTGCCAGCAGTGAGAAAAGAGGCACTGAAGCTTTCTTT.

This clone turned up a few times. The chain joins TRBV7-9 to TRBJ1-4; perhaps TRBD1 as D (6 bases). The V gene's germline CDR1 is SEHNR and CDR2 FQNEAQ (reference sequence). V was clipped by 4 bases and J by 1 base, with 10 bases between them. The CDR3 loop spans 15 amino acids. The CDR3 nucleotides read TGTGCCAGCAGCTATTGGACAGAAACTAATGAAAAACTGTTTTTT. Amino acids: CASSYWTETNEKLFF.

The chain joins TRBV4-1 to TRBJ2-3; unclear D gene. The CDR3 sequence is 13 residues long. From germline, CDR1 is MGHRA and CDR2 YSYEKL. Trimming stripped 1 base from V and 5 bases from J, with 7 bases between. The CDR3 region is CASSQGRVDTQYF. DNA for the CDR3: TGCGCCAGCAGCCAAGGTAGAGTAGATACGCAGTATTTT.

The chain uses TRBV3-1 (or the pseudogene TRBV3-2) and TRBJ1-3; D is unresolved. Germline V gives CDR1 LGHDT, CDR2 YNNKEL (reference sequence). There are 16 residues in the CDR3. V was clipped by 0 bases and J by 0 bases, with 9 bases between them. CDR3 protein: CASSQDLGGSGNTIYF. As DNA, the CDR3 is TGTGCCAGCAGCCAAGATCTTGGCGGCTCTGGAAACACCATATATTTT.

J is TRBJ2-7 and V is TRBV27, with 10 bases lining up with TRBD1. The germline CDR1 and CDR2 sequences are MNHEY and SMNVEV (reference sequence). This CDR3 has 15 residues. J lost 4 bases, V lost 5 bases, and 8 bases had no gene match. For the CDR3, the DNA is TGTGCCAGCAGTCCTACGGGACAGGGGTGGTACGAGCAGTACTTC. Protein product: CASSPTGQGWYEQYF.

The chain is built from TRBV28 and TRBJ1-5; 8 bases fit TRBD1. From germline, CDR1 is MDHEN and CDR2 SYDVKM. This CDR3 has 15 amino acids. V lost 6 bases, J lost 0 bases, and 4 bases stayed unmatched. CDR3 region: CASRRQGNSNQPQHF. The CDR3 DNA reads TGTGCCAGCAGGCGACAGGGGAATAGCAATCAGCCCCAGCATTTT.

The chain has TRBV9 and TRBJ1-2, with D hard to call. Germline V gene data show CDR1 as SGDLS and CDR2 as YYNGEE. The CDR3 has 14 amino acids. V lost 0 bases to trimming and J lost 5 bases, with 11 bases between them. In nucleotides, the CDR3 is TGTGCCAGCAGCGTAGGAGGGTCCCCTTATGGCTACACCTTC. It encodes CASSVGGSPYGYTF.

Details on this clone: The same CDR3 also results from other DNA sequences found in this sample. This chain joins TRBV29-1 and TRBJ1-2; 7 nucleotides match TRBD1. CDR1 is SQVTM, CDR2 ANQGSEA, per germline. With V trimmed by 4 bases and J by 4 bases, 3 bases remained unmatched. CDR3 length: 12 amino acids. In DNA form, the CDR3 reads TGCAGCGTTGGCGGGACAGCCTATGGCTACACCTTC. As protein: CSVGGTAYGYTF. Supplemented by reference TRBV29-1 and TRBJ1-2, the full variable domain reads SAVISQKPSRDICQRGTSLTIQCQVDSQVTMMFWYRQQPGQSLTLIATANQGSEATYESGFVIDKFPISRPNLTFSTLTVSNMSPEDSSIYLCSVGGTAYGYTFGSGTRLTVV.

This rearrangement joins TRBV24-1 to TRBJ2-5; D is unclear. The CDR3 sequence is 14 residues long. Germline V lookup: CDR1 KGHDR, CDR2 SFDVKD. Between the trimmed V and J ends, which lost 2 bases and 5 bases, there was a span of 11 bases. CDR3 sequence: CATSDSTSIETQYF. CDR3 coding DNA: TGTGCCACCAGTGATTCTACGAGCATCGAGACCCAGTACTTC.

Concerning this clone itself: This sample also contains other DNA sequences that code for the same CDR3. V gene TRBV24-1 combines with J gene TRBJ1-5, with D perhaps TRBD1 (6 bases). In germline, CDR1 is KGHDR, CDR2 SFDVKD. This CDR3 has 13 amino acids. With 3 bases removed from V and 7 bases from J, the gap between germline ends came to 9 bases. The DNA for the CDR3 is TGTGCCACCAGTGATACGGGGGGCCAGCCCCAGCATTTT. Translating it yields CATSDTGGQPQHF.

The chain links TRBV7-6 to TRBJ2-5, with a possible D match to TRBD2 (6 bases). V lost 4 bases, J lost 5 bases, and 17 bases lay in between. From germline, CDR1 is SGHVS and CDR2 FNYEAQ. This CDR3 contains 15 residues. The CDR3 is CASSSSASAVETQYF. In nucleotides, the CDR3 is TGTGCCAGCAGCTCCAGCGCTAGCGCGGTGGAGACCCAGTACTTC. The full variable domain, with the rest looked up from reference TRBV7-6 and TRBJ2-5, is GAGVSQSPRYKVTKRGQDVALRCDPISGHVSLYWYRQALGQGPEFLTYFNYEAQQDKSGLPNDRFSAERPEGSISTLTIQRTEQRDSAMYRCASSSSASAVETQYFGPGTRLLVL.

This chain connects TRBV15 to TRBJ1-5; the D is unclear. V lost 1 base to trimming and J lost 3 bases, with 10 bases between them. The CDR3 runs to 15 residues. CDR1 is LNHNV, CDR2 YYDKDF, per germline (reference sequence). CDR3 sequence (DNA): TGTGCCACCAGCAGAGCACTAGATTTCAATCAGCCCCAGCATTTT. Protein: CATSRALDFNQPQHF.

V is TRBV24-1 and J is TRBJ2-3; 8 bases are shared with TRBD2. Germline V gene data show CDR1 as KGHDR and CDR2 as SFDVKD. V was clipped by 4 bases and J by 4 bases; unmatched bases: 6. The CDR3 totals 15 residues. In DNA form, the CDR3 reads TGTGCCACCAGTGAGAAGCGGGGGTTTTCAGATACGCAGTATTTT. It codes for CATSEKRGFSDTQYF.

The gene calls are TRBV6-6 and TRBJ1-2; tentative D call: TRBD1 (6 bases). Trimming shortened V by 5 bases and J by 4 bases, and 11 bases separated the two germline ends. The CDR3 consists of 13 residues. Germline CDR1 and CDR2: MNHNY and SVGAGI (reference sequence). The CDR3 DNA reads TGTGCCAGCAGTCCAACAGGGCTCTATGGCTACACCTTC. Its protein product is CASSPTGLYGYTF.

The chain links TRBV10-3 to TRBJ1-3, with TRBD1 matching over 7 bases. The junction had 9 bases not matched to a gene; V was cut back by 7 bases and J by 0 bases. The CDR3 sequence is 16 residues long. CDR1 is ENHRY, CDR2 SYGVKD, per germline. CDR3 DNA sequence: TGTGCCATCACCTCTCAGGACAGGAGCTCTGGAAACACCATATATTTT. This sequence encodes CAITSQDRSSGNTIYF.

A single count supports this clone. This chain uses TRBV28 with TRBJ1-2; 7 bases are a match to TRBD1. After removal of 5 bases from V and 0 bases from J, the junction contained 9 bases not matched to a gene. Germline lookup yields CDR1 MDHEN and CDR2 SYDVKM. CDR3 length: 16 residues. The CDR3 DNA reads as TGTGCCAGCAGTGGAGGACAGGCTAGCACTAACTATGGCTACACCTTC. Residues: CASSGGQASTNYGYTF.

This chain uses TRBV12-3 or TRBV12-4 with TRBJ2-2; the D gene is possibly TRBD1 (6 bases). The CDR3 loop spans 13 amino acids. V lost 10 bases to trimming and J lost 4 bases, with 13 bases between them. The CDR3, as DNA: TGTGCCATCCAGGGGACACCCACCGGGGAGCTGTTTTTT. This translates into CAIQGTPTGELFF.

This clone occurred a few times. The CDR3 reads CASSEVRNTEAFF. CDR3 nucleotide sequence: TGTGCCAGCAGTGAGGTCAGAAACACTGAAGCTTTCTTT. The genes are TRBV2 and TRBJ1-1; D remains unclear. V was trimmed by 3 bases and J by 2 bases, leaving 7 bases between them. The CDR3 is 13 residues long. CDR1 is SNHLY, CDR2 FYNNEI, per germline.